The 21 T cell receptor beta chains below come from one sample, sequenced in a study of shared clonotypes between healthy human individuals. Naive CD8 cells were CD45RO-negative, positively selected for CCR7, excluding terminally differentiated effector memory CD45RA+ cells. Assay used: immunoSEQ multiplex PCR; TCRdb lists only in-frame clones, some missing. The sample has more than 500,000 clones, 90% to 95% seen once. Input material: naive CD8+ T cells sorted from blood. The receptors shown here come from a woman younger than 45 in good health.

The chain couples TRBV5-1 to TRBJ1-1, with a weak D call TRBD1 (5 bases). Germline V CDR1 and CDR2: SGHRS, YFSETQ. V was trimmed by 3 bases and J by 4 bases, leaving 10 bases between them. This CDR3 comprises 13 residues. CDR3 coding DNA: TGCGCCAGCAGCTCTGGGGCGCGCACTGAAGCTTTCTTT. Amino acids: CASSSGARTEAFF. Filled out from reference TRBV5-1 and TRBJ1-1, the complete variable domain reads KAGVTQTPRYLIKTRGQQVTLSCSPISGHRSVSWYQQTPGQGLQFLFEYFSETQRNKGNFPGRFSGRQFSNSRSEMNVSTLELGDSALYLCASSSGARTEAFFGQGTRLTVV.

This clone occurred a few times. V is TRBV6-1 and J is TRBJ1-2; D is perhaps TRBD1 (5 bases). V dropped 6 bases and J dropped 7 bases, with 9 bases sitting between them. Germline CDR1 and CDR2: MNHNS and SASEGT. The CDR3 totals 11 residues. CDR3 coding DNA: TGTGCCAGCAGGCCAGGGCCTGGCTACACCTTC. Translation: CASRPGPGYTF.

V is TRBV2 and J is TRBJ1-3; the D is unclear. The CDR3 covers 14 residues. Germline CDR1 is SNHLY and CDR2 is FYNNEI. V was clipped by 10 bases and J by 0 bases, with 13 bases between them. As DNA, the CDR3 is TGTGCCACCTCGACGGATCTCTCTGGAAACACCATATATTTT. It specifies CATSTDLSGNTIYF.

The V gene is TRBV27, the J gene TRBJ1-5; D possibly corresponds to TRBD1 (6 bases). Deletions cut 6 bases from V and 0 bases from J, with 21 bases between. CDR3 size: 18 residues. Germline CDR1 MNHEY, CDR2 SMNVEV (reference sequence). The CDR3 region has the DNA TGTGCCAGCAGCCCCTTGGGGCCTAGGGGGGTTAGCAATCAGCCCCAGCATTTT. Translation: CASSPLGPRGVSNQPQHF.

The V gene is TRBV10-2, the J gene TRBJ2-3; D unresolved. Germline CDR1 is WSHSY and CDR2 is SAAADI. The V end was cut by 5 bases, the J end by 4 bases, with 19 bases between. The CDR3 is 16 residues long. The CDR3 loop is CASSPLGGHQADTQYF. CDR3 coding DNA: TGCGCCAGCAGTCCTCTCGGCGGCCACCAAGCAGATACGCAGTATTTT.

The chain is built from TRBV7-9 and TRBJ2-1, with D possibly matching TRBD2 (6 bases). The V gene lost 5 bases and the J gene lost 1 base, with 15 bases spanning the gap. The CDR3 loop spans 16 amino acids. Looked up from germline, CDR1 is SEHNR and CDR2 is FQNEAQ (reference sequence). DNA of the CDR3: TGTGCCAGCAGCCCCTCCGCGGGGTTTTCCTACAATGAGCAGTTCTTC. Its protein product is CASSPSAGFSYNEQFF. Variable domain in full (rest from reference TRBV7-9 and TRBJ2-1): DTGVSQNPRHKITKRGQNVTFRCDPISEHNRLYWYRQTLGQGPEFLTYFQNEAQLEKSRLLSDRFSAERPKGSFSTLEIQRTEQGDSAMYLCASSPSAGFSYNEQFFGPGTRLTVL.

The J gene is TRBJ2-3, the V gene TRBV7-6, with D perhaps assigned TRBD1 or TRBD2 (5 bases each). This CDR3 comprises 13 residues. V lost 5 bases to trimming and J lost 6 bases, with 12 bases between them. Looked up from germline, CDR1 is SGHVS and CDR2 is FNYEAQ. The CDR3 loop is CASSPVGDDTQYF. CDR3 bases: TGTGCCAGCAGCCCCGTTGGGGACGATACGCAGTATTTT.

The genes are TRBV15 and TRBJ2-5; 7 nucleotides line up with TRBD1. The germline V gene has CDR1 LNHNV and CDR2 YYDKDF (reference sequence). V was clipped by 0 bases and J by 2 bases; unmatched bases: 3. This CDR3 spans 15 amino acids. This CDR3 reads CATSRDGTEQETQYF. In nucleotides, the CDR3 is TGTGCCACCAGCAGAGATGGGACAGAACAAGAGACCCAGTACTTC.

This chain uses TRBV5-1 with TRBJ2-3, with 14 bases aligning to TRBD2. Trimming at V came to 4 bases and at J to 2 bases, leaving 3 bases not matched to a gene. Germline CDR1 and CDR2: SGHRS and YFSETQ. This CDR3 is 16 amino acids long. CDR3 residues: CASSTTSGRATDTQYF. The CDR3 coding sequence is TGCGCCAGCAGCACGACTAGCGGGAGGGCCACAGATACGCAGTATTTT.

J is TRBJ1-5 and V is TRBV6-5, with D hard to call. The CDR3 has 13 amino acids. In germline, CDR1 is MNHEY, CDR2 SVGAGI. V lost 6 bases and J lost 6, with 12 bases in between. The CDR3 bases are TGTGCCAGCAGCGCTAAGGGCGGTCAGCCCCAGCATTTT. Protein: CASSAKGGQPQHF.

The rearrangement joins TRBV12-5 to TRBJ2-7; D assignment may be TRBD1 or TRBD2 (5 bases each). CDR1 LGHNT and CDR2 FRNRAP come from the germline V gene. The CDR3 contains 13 residues. Trimming cost V 5 bases and J 2 bases, with 10 bases left between them. CDR3 residues: CASGGGVTYEQYF. DNA for the CDR3: TGTGCTAGTGGTGGGGGAGTAACCTACGAGCAGTACTTC.

The chain carries TRBV2 and TRBJ2-5; 7 nucleotides line up with TRBD2. Looked up from germline, CDR1 is SNHLY and CDR2 is FYNNEI. Losses at the gene ends were 10 bases for V and 4 bases for J; bases not matched to a gene: 12. This CDR3 comprises 14 residues. The CDR3 nucleotides are TGTGCCACCCTAAATTTGCGGGAGAGAGAGACCCAGTACTTC. Translated, it gives CATLNLRERETQYF.

This chain uses TRBV27 with TRBJ2-1; tentatively, D is TRBD2 (6 bases). V was cut by 5 bases and J by 3 bases, with 11 bases left in between. The germline gives CDR1 MNHEY, CDR2 SMNVEV (reference sequence). The CDR3 consists of 14 residues. CDR3 coding DNA: TGTGCCAGCAGTCTACGCGGGGACTACAATGAGCAGTTCTTC. The encoded protein is CASSLRGDYNEQFF.

The rearrangement links TRBV4-2 to TRBJ1-1; the D is unclear. V was pared by 3 bases and J by 4 bases, with 15 bases between. Germline assignment: CDR1 LGHNA and CDR2 YNFKEQ. The CDR3 loop spans 15 amino acids. For the CDR3, the DNA is TGTGCCAGCAGCCAGGCTCTGGGTGGGAGCACTGAAGCTTTCTTT. Protein product: CASSQALGGSTEAFF.

The chain uses TRBV18 and TRBJ2-1, with TRBD2 identical over 8 bases. The germline gives CDR1 KGHSH, CDR2 LQKENI. V lost 5 bases and J lost 4; bases outside the gene matches: 10. The CDR3 is 16 residues long. This chain's CDR3 is CASSWDGTRRYNEQFF. The CDR3 DNA is TGTGCCAGCTCATGGGACGGGACTAGGCGTTACAATGAGCAGTTCTTC. Complete variable domain (other parts from reference TRBV18 and TRBJ2-1): NAGVMQNPRHLVRRRGQEARLRCSPMKGHSHVYWYRQLPEEGLKFMVYLQKENIIDESGMPKERFSAEFPKEGPSILRIQQVVRGDSAAYFCASSWDGTRRYNEQFFGPGTRLTVL.

The chain recombines TRBV30 with TRBJ2-7; D gene unclear. CDR3 length: 15 amino acids. Between the trimmed V and J ends, which lost 1 base and 3 bases, there was a span of 16 bases. Germline V lookup: CDR1 GTSNPN, CDR2 SVGIG (reference sequence). CDR3 in amino acids: CAWSGKTERYYEQYF. The CDR3 DNA sequence: TGTGCCTGGAGTGGAAAAACAGAAAGATACTACGAGCAGTACTTC.

V and J are TRBV4-1 and TRBJ1-1, with D unresolved. Germline V CDR1 and CDR2: MGHRA, YSYEKL. This CDR3 is 14 amino acids long. Trimming left V 1 base short and J 1 base short, with 7 bases between. The CDR3 here is CASSQGIANTEAFF. In DNA, the CDR3 is TGCGCCAGCAGCCAAGGGATAGCGAACACTGAAGCTTTCTTT.

The rearrangement links TRBV5-5 to TRBJ2-7; TRBD2 is a possible D gene (5 bases). V lost 1 base and J lost 3, with 8 bases in between. CDR1 and CDR2 (germline): SGHKS, YYEKEE (reference sequence). The CDR3 spans 13 residues. The CDR3 coding sequence is TGTGCCAGCAGCTTGCTACTAGGCTACGAGCAGTACTTC. Its translation: CASSLLLGYEQYF.

The chain has TRBV9 and TRBJ1-1, with a weak D call TRBD1 (6 bases). The CDR3 has 13 residues. The germline gives CDR1 SGDLS, CDR2 YYNGEE. V lost 1 base, J lost 4 bases, and 8 bases lay in between. The CDR3 loop reads CASSVTGLTEAFF. The CDR3 nucleotides are TGTGCCAGCAGCGTAACAGGGCTCACTGAAGCTTTCTTT.

The chain employs TRBV5-4 and TRBJ2-7, with D perhaps matching TRBD1 (5 bases). V was pared by 1 base and J by 4 bases, with 6 bases between. The CDR3 runs 12 residues. The germline CDR1 and CDR2 sequences are SGHNT and YYREEE (reference sequence). The chain's CDR3 is CASSLPGYEQYF. Written as DNA, the CDR3 is TGTGCCAGCAGCTTGCCAGGGTACGAGCAGTACTTC. Full variable domain (missing parts from reference TRBV5-4 and TRBJ2-7): ETGVTQSPTHLIKTRGQQVTLRCSSQSGHNTVSWYQQALGQGPQFIFQYYREEENGRGNFPPRFSGLQFPNYSSELNVNALELDDSALYLCASSLPGYEQYFGPGTRLTVT.

V is TRBV6-5 and J is TRBJ2-7; D could derive from TRBD1 or TRBD2 (6 bases each). The V end was cut by 5 bases, the J end by 7 bases, with 12 bases between. The CDR3 sequence is 12 residues long. CDR1 is MNHEY, CDR2 SVGAGI, per germline. DNA for the CDR3: TGTGCCAGCAGTCAAGGGGGGCTAGAGCAGTACTTC. It yields the protein CASSQGGLEQYF.